This T cell receptor beta chain came from a study of blood T cell repertoires in COVID-19. Overall study: COVID-19 samples, acute and convalescent, were from the United States, Italy and Spain.

CDR1 is MNHEY, CDR2 SVGAGI, per germline. Germline trimming cut 4 bases from V and 0 bases from J; bases unmatched to any gene: 5. The CDR3 extends over 15 amino acids. The data were produced by immunoSEQ multiplex PCR, yet TCRdb's version contains in-frame clones alone and is incomplete. This sample yields some 220,000 clones, of which approximately 84% are seen a single time; under 4.5% belongs to the top ten. This clone was counted between two and nine times. This clonotype was sampled from a man aged 45-65 years with acute or convalescent COVID-19. The chain carries TRBV6-5 and TRBJ1-1, with TRBD1 matching 7 bases. The material sequenced was peripheral blood. CDR3 nucleotide sequence: TGTGCCAGCAGTTTGGGACAGTTGATGAACACTGAAGCTTTCTTT. Protein product: CASSLGQLMNTEAFF.